The 2 T cell receptor beta chains reported below all come from one sample, sequenced in a study of human T cells and chemical hapten exposure. TCRdb re-called the 5' RACE reads with MiXCR, one entry per CDR3 protein. Of about 140,000 distinct CDR3 sequences listed, around 4.4% are singletons. Total RNA was isolated from unfractionated whole blood. The source is a female donor in good health.

This clonotype has a count of ten or more. The rearrangement links TRBV5-1 to TRBJ2-7; 7 bases are a match to TRBD1. Germline V gene data show CDR1 as SGHRS and CDR2 as YFSETQ. The CDR3 covers 14 residues. V shed 4 bases and J 4 bases; nucleotides not matched to a gene: 8. For the CDR3, the DNA is TGCGCCAGCAGCCCGTCGACAGGGACGTACGAGCAGTACTTC. It specifies CASSPSTGTYEQYF.

V usage is TRBV20-1 and J usage is TRBJ1-3, with D possibly TRBD1 on 6 matching bases. Germline-derived CDR1 and CDR2 are DFQATT and SNEGSKA (reference sequence). Trimming removed 4 bases from V and 4 bases from J, with 11 bases in between. CDR3 size: 13 residues. The CDR3 region is CSATQGTGNTIYF. CDR3 sequence (DNA): TGCAGTGCTACCCAGGGGACAGGAAACACCATATATTTT.